This T cell receptor (beta chain) is drawn from a study of T cells in Graves' hyperthyroidism and ophthalmopathy. RNA transcripts provided the source from which TCR beta CDR3 regions were amplified. HTBI primers were used for first-round RT-PCR of the TCR CDR3. TCRdb re-called the multiplex PCR reads through MiXCR, storing one row per CDR3 protein. The sample shows about 600,000 distinct CDR3 sequences, 15% to 20% of them seen only once. From more than 9 ml of fresh peripheral blood, PBMCs were isolated. In its sample, this clonotype was seen a few times. The antigen remains undetermined. Study outcomes and limitations: Ophthalmopathy got predicted by the model a median around six months before its onset.

Looked up from germline, CDR1 is GTSNPN and CDR2 is SVGIG (reference sequence). There are 14 residues in the CDR3. V gave up 1 base and J gave up 4 bases, with 10 bases separating them. Material for sequencing was blood. The TCR comes from a middle-aged woman with Graves' ophthalmopathy. The chain recombines TRBV30 with TRBJ2-2; D is uncertain. The CDR3 region has the DNA TGTGCCTGGAGTGGTTGGCAGCGCACCGGGGAGCTGTTTTTT. Translating gives CAWSGWQRTGELFF.